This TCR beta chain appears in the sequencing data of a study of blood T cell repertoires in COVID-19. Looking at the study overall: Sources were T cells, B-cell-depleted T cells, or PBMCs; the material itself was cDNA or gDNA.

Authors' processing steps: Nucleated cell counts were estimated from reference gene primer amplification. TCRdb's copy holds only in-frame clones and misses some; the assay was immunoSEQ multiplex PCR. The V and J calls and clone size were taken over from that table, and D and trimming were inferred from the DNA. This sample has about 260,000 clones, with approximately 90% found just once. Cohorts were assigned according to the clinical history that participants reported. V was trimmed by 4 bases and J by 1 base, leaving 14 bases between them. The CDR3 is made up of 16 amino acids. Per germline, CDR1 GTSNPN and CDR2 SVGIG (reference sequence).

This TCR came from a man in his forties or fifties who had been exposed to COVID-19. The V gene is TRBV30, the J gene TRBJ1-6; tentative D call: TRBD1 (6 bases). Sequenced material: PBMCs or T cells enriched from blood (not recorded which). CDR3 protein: CAWNQGLGSYNSPLHF. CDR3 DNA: TGTGCCTGGAATCAGGGGTTAGGGTCCTATAATTCACCCCTCCACTTT.